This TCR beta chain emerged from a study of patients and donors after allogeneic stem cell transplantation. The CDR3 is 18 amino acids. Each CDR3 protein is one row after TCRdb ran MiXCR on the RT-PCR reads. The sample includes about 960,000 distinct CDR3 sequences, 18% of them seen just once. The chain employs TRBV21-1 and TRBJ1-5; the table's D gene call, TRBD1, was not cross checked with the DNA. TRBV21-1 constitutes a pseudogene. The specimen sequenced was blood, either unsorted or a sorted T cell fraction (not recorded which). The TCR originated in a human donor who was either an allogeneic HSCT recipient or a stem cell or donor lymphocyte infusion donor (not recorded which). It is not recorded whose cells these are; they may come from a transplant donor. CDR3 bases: TGTGCCAGCAGCAACCAGACAGGGGGCTCCGATAGCAATCAGCCCCAGCATTTT. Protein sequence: CASSNQTGGSDSNQPQHF.